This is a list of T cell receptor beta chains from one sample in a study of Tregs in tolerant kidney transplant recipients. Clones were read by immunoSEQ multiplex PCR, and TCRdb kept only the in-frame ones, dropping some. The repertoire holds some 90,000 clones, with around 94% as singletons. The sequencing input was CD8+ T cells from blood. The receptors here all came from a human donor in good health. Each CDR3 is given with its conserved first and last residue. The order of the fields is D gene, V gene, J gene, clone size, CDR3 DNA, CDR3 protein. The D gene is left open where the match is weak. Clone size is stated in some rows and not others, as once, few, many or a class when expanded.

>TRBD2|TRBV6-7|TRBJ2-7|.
TGTGCCAGCAGTTACTCGATAGCGGGAGGTGCCTACGAGCAGTACTTC
CASSYSIAGGAYEQYF
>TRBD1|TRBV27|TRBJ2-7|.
TGTGCCAGCAGTTTATCAGGGGGCTACTACGAGCAGTACTTC
CASSLSGGYYEQYF
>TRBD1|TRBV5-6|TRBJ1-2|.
TGTGCCAGCAGCTTGGGACAGGGGGCGATTTGGGGCTACACCTTC
CASSLGQGAIWGYTF
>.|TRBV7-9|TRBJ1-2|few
TGTGCCAGCAGCCAGTCTAACTATGGCTACACCTTC
CASSQSNYGYTF
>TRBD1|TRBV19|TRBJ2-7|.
TGTGCCAGTAGTATAGTCGGACAGGCCTACGAGCAGTACTTC
CASSIVGQAYEQYF
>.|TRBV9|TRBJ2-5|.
TGTGCCAGCAGCATCTCCGGGACAACCCAAGAGACCCAGTACTTC
CASSISGTTQETQYF
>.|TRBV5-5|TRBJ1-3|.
TGTGCCAGCAGCTTGGTCGGCCGCCCGGGGTCTGGAAACACCATATATTTT
CASSLVGRPGSGNTIYF
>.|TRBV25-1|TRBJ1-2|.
TGTGCCAGCAGCTTACAGGTTAACTATGGCTACACCTTC
CASSLQVNYGYTF
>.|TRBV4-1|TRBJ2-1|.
TGCGCCTCCAGCAGCCCCTCGGGACTGCGAGTCGATGAGCAGTTCTTC
CASSSPSGLRVDEQFF
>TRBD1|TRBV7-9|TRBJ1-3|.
TGTGCCAGCAGCTCACTGGACAGGGGGCACTCTGGAAACACCATATATTTT
CASSSLDRGHSGNTIYF
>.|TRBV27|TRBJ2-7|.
TGTGCCAGCAGTTCCGCCTCCTACGAGCAGTACTTC
CASSSASYEQYF
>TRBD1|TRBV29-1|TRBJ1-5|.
TGCAGCGTTGCAGACAGGGTCGAACAGCCCCAGCATTTT
CSVADRVEQPQHF
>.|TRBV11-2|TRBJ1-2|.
TGTGCCAGCAGCTTAGTATCCGACACCAACTATGGCTACACCTTC
CASSLVSDTNYGYTF
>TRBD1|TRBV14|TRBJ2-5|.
TGTGCCAGCAGCCATATGACAGGGCAAGAGACCCAGTACTTC
CASSHMTGQETQYF
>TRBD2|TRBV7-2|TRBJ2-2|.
TGTGCCAGCTCAACTAGCGGGCCCGGGGAGCTGTTTTTT
CASSTSGPGELFF
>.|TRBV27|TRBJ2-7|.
TGTGCCAGCAGCTGGGACCGCGACTACGAGCAGTACTTC
CASSWDRDYEQYF
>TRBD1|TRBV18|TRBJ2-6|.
TGTGCCAGCTCACCAGACAGGGTGCCCTCTGGGGCCAACGTCCTGACTTTC
CASSPDRVPSGANVLTF
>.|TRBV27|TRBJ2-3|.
TGTGCCAGCACTTCATGGTCGGGAAGCTCCACAGATACGCAGTATTTT
CASTSWSGSSTDTQYF
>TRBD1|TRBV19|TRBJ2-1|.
TGTGCCAGTAGGGACAGGCAGTCCTACAATGAGCAGTTCTTC
CASRDRQSYNEQFF
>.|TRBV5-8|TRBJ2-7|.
TGTGCCAGCAGCTGGGGGGCAGGGAGCCACGAGCAGTACTTC
CASSWGAGSHEQYF
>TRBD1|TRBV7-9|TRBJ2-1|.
TGTGCCAGCAGCCGCGACAGGGATAGTTTCAATGAGCAGTTCTTC
CASSRDRDSFNEQFF
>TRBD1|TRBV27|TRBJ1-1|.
TGTGCCAGCAGTTTTACAGGGGGCACTGAAGCTTTCTTT
CASSFTGGTEAFF
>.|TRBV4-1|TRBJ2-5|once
TGCGCCAGCAGTCAAAGCAGGGGTGAGACCCAGTACTTC
CASSQSRGETQYF
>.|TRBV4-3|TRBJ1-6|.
TGCGCCAGCAGCCAAGCAAGGACAGCCTATTCACCCCTCCACTTT
CASSQARTAYSPLHF
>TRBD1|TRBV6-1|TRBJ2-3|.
TGTGCCAGCAGTGAAGCGCCGGGACAGGGTGCAGATACGCAGTATTTT
CASSEAPGQGADTQYF
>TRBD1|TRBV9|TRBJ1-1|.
TGTGCCAGCAGCTCGGACAGGGAGCAGATGAACACTGAAGCTTTCTTT
CASSSDREQMNTEAFF
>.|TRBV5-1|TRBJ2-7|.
TGCGCCAGCAGCTTGGTGTCCTACGAGCAGTACTTC
CASSLVSYEQYF
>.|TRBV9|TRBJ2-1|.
TGTGCCAGCAGCGTAGGGCGGCTAGTGGGGGATGAGCAGTTCTTC
CASSVGRLVGDEQFF
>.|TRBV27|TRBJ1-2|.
TGTGCCAGCAGTTCCTATCAGGGATCAATCGGCTACACCTTC
CASSSYQGSIGYTF
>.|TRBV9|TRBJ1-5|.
TGTGCCAGCAGCGTCGAGGGAAATAGCAATCAGCCCCAGCATTTT
CASSVEGNSNQPQHF
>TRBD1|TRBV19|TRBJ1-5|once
TGTGCCAGTAGTATAAGGGACAGGGGATATCAGCCCCAGCATTTT
CASSIRDRGYQPQHF
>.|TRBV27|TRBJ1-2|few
TGTGCCGCAAGGGGCGGTAACTATGGCTACACCTTC
CAARGGNYGYTF
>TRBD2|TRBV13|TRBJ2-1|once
TGTGCCAGCAGCCAAACCGGACTAGCGGGAGGGGATGAGCAGTTCTTC
CASSQTGLAGGDEQFF